This passage covers 27 T cell receptor beta chains from one sample sequenced in a study of shared clonotypes between healthy human individuals. Profiling relied on immunoSEQ multiplex PCR, and the TCRdb table lists in-frame clones only, not all of them. The table records 1.4 million or so clones, 98% of them present only once. Input material: naive CD4+ T cells sorted from blood. The subset: CD45RA+ positively selected. The source of these receptors is a young man in good health.

This chain links TRBV30 with TRBJ2-7; TRBD1 aligns across 7 bases. Germline V gene lookup returns CDR1 GTSNPN and CDR2 SVGIG (reference sequence). V trimming: 2 bases; J trimming: 3 bases; junction bases outside the gene matches: 1. This CDR3 is built from 12 residues. The CDR3 nucleotides read TGTGCCTGGAGTCGACAGGGCTACGAGCAGTACTTC. Protein sequence: CAWSRQGYEQYF.

This rearrangement joins TRBV5-4 to TRBJ2-1, with TRBD1 as a possible D gene (5 bases). Germline V lookup: CDR1 SGHNT, CDR2 YYREEE (reference sequence). Trimming stripped 2 bases from V and 0 bases from J, with 15 bases between. The CDR3 runs to 17 residues. CDR3 in DNA: TGTGCCAGCAGCTTTCTTTCCAGGGCTTCCTCCTACAATGAGCAGTTCTTC. This encodes CASSFLSRASSYNEQFF.

V and J are TRBV7-2 and TRBJ1-2, with 8 bases fitting TRBD1. This CDR3 spans 14 amino acids. Trimming removed 3 bases from V and 8 bases from J; junction bases left unmatched: 8. From germline, CDR1 is SGHTA and CDR2 FQGNSA. CDR3 DNA: TGTGCCAGCAGCTTCCCCGGGACAGGTGGCGGCTACACCTTC. Translated: CASSFPGTGGGYTF.

The chain uses TRBV9 and TRBJ2-5, with 14 bases aligning to TRBD2. Trimming at V came to 2 bases and at J to 1 base, leaving 4 bases not matched to a gene. Germline assignment: CDR1 SGDLS and CDR2 YYNGEE. CDR3 size: 17 residues. CDR3 in DNA: TGTGCCAGCAGCGTGACTAGCGGGAGGGTGGGCCAAGAGACCCAGTACTTC. It is translated as CASSVTSGRVGQETQYF.

The chain is built from TRBV28 and TRBJ2-7; 10 bases are a match to TRBD2. V trimming: 7 bases; J trimming: 4 bases; junction bases outside the gene matches: 4. Germline V gene data show CDR1 as MDHEN and CDR2 as SYDVKM. This CDR3 is 13 amino acids long. The CDR3 reads CASKLAGRYEQYF. CDR3 DNA: TGTGCCAGCAAACTAGCGGGGCGATACGAGCAGTACTTC. The entire variable domain, with the rest obtained from reference TRBV28 and TRBJ2-7, is as follows: DVKVTQSSRYLVKRTGEKVFLECVQDMDHENMFWYRQDPGLGLRLIYFSYDVKMKEKGDIPEGYSVSREKKERFSLILESASTNQTSMYLCASKLAGRYEQYFGPGTRLTVT.

The J gene is TRBJ2-1, the V gene TRBV18, with D uncertain. This CDR3 region has 12 residues. Germline V gene data show CDR1 as KGHSH and CDR2 as LQKENI. V shed 2 bases and J shed 7 bases, with 6 bases lying between them. The CDR3 region is CASSPGQNEQFF. The CDR3 DNA follows: TGTGCCAGCTCACCAGGGCAGAATGAGCAGTTCTTC.

The chain is built from TRBV14 and TRBJ2-1; possible D gene TRBD2, 6 bases. CDR1 and CDR2 (germline): SGHDN, FVKESK. The CDR3 is made up of 15 amino acids. V was cut by 4 bases and J by 2 bases, with 12 bases left in between. DNA for the CDR3: TGTGCCAGCAGCCCGAGGGACTCCGCCTACAATGAGCAGTTCTTC. It translates to CASSPRDSAYNEQFF.

The chain is built from TRBV29-1 and TRBJ2-3; tentative D call: TRBD1 (5 bases). The V end lost 6 bases, the J end lost 1 base, and 8 bases lay between the germline ends. The CDR3 has 12 residues. CDR1 SQVTM and CDR2 ANQGSEA come from the germline V gene. CDR3 sequence: CSVEQGTDTQYF. The CDR3 bases are TGCAGCGTAGAACAGGGCACAGATACGCAGTATTTT.

This rearrangement joins TRBV14 to TRBJ1-4; D ambiguous. Looked up from germline, CDR1 is SGHDN and CDR2 is FVKESK. This CDR3 has 15 amino acids. Trimming removed 0 bases from V and 5 bases from J, with 10 bases in between. The CDR3 here is CASSQDIGANEKLFF. Here the CDR3 DNA reads TGTGCCAGCAGCCAAGATATCGGAGCAAATGAAAAACTGTTTTTT.

The V and J genes are TRBV27 and TRBJ2-2; D may be TRBD1 (5 bases). The ends were cut back, 6 bases at V and 4 bases at J, with 18 bases in the middle. The CDR3 consists of 16 residues. Germline V gives CDR1 MNHEY, CDR2 SMNVEV (reference sequence). The chain's CDR3 is CASSLPGRPGTGELFF. As DNA, the CDR3 is TGTGCCAGCAGCCTCCCAGGGCGGCCGGGCACCGGGGAGCTGTTTTTT.

This rearrangement joins TRBV11-2 to TRBJ2-1; D may be TRBD1 or TRBD2 (6 bases each). The length of the CDR3 is 13 residues. Trimming took 3 bases from V and 13 from J, leaving 16 bases between them. Germline lookup yields CDR1 SGHAT and CDR2 FQNNGV. The CDR3 nucleotides read TGTGCCAGCAGCTTGACAGGTCGGACTAAACAGTTCTTC. Amino acid sequence: CASSLTGRTKQFF. Drawing the rest from reference TRBV11-2 and TRBJ2-1, the complete variable domain is EAGVAQSPRYKIIEKRQSVAFWCNPISGHATLYWYQQILGQGPKLLIQFQNNGVVDDSQLPKDRFSAERLKGVDSTLKIQPAKLEDSAVYLCASSLTGRTKQFFGPGTRLTVL.

Points on this clone: The sample holds other DNA sequences that translate to the same CDR3. The DNA of the CDR3 is TGCGCCAGCAGCTTGGTAGGGGACAGGGCCTACGAGCAGTACTTC. Amino acid sequence: CASSLVGDRAYEQYF. This chain uses TRBV5-1 with TRBJ2-7; 9 bases are a match to TRBD1. V was pared by 0 bases and J by 2 bases, with 3 bases of the junction left unmatched. CDR1 SGHRS and CDR2 YFSETQ come from the germline V gene. This CDR3 is 15 amino acids long.

The rearrangement uses TRBV7-8 and TRBJ2-6, with 7 bases fitting TRBD1. The CDR3 has 17 amino acids. Trimming at V came to 3 bases and at J to 1 base, leaving 6 bases not matched to a gene. The germline CDR1 and CDR2 sequences are SGHVS and FQNEAQ. The CDR3 bases are TGTGCCAGCAGCTTCGACAGGGCAGGTTCTGGGGCCAACGTCCTGACTTTC. Protein sequence: CASSFDRAGSGANVLTF.

The chain uses TRBV5-1 and TRBJ2-1, with D maybe TRBD2 (6 bases). The V and J ends lost 2 bases and 4 bases respectively, with 10 bases between them. The CDR3 loop spans 14 amino acids. Germline values: CDR1 SGHRS, CDR2 YFSETQ. DNA of the CDR3: TGCGCCAGCAGCTTTATAGCGGAGTACAATGAGCAGTTCTTC. It is translated as CASSFIAEYNEQFF.

V usage is TRBV10-3 and J usage is TRBJ2-1; D is unresolved. Germline V lookup: CDR1 ENHRY, CDR2 SYGVKD. The germline V and J ends were trimmed by 0 bases and 9 bases, with 9 bases remaining between them. CDR3 length: 13 amino acids. CDR3 coding DNA: TGTGCCATCAGTGAGTCGTTGGGTGGTGAGCAGTTCTTC. As protein: CAISESLGGEQFF.

The genes are TRBV6-4 and TRBJ2-2, with 15 bases that match TRBD2. Germline assignment: CDR1 MRHNA and CDR2 SNTAGT. The CDR3 is 17 residues long. The junction had 4 bases not matched to a gene; V was cut back by 2 bases and J by 6 bases. CDR3 DNA: TGTGCCAGCAGTGACAGCGGGACTAGCGGGAGGCCCGGGGAGCTGTTTTTT. It translates to CASSDSGTSGRPGELFF.

This chain joins TRBV2 and TRBJ2-7, with D uncertain. V dropped 1 base and J dropped 6 bases, with 7 bases sitting between them. The CDR3 totals 12 residues. Germline loops: CDR1 SNHLY, CDR2 FYNNEI. The CDR3 nucleotides are TGTGCCAGCAGTGAAGACGCGGCCGAGCAGTACTTC. This gives the protein CASSEDAAEQYF.

The chain is built from TRBV5-1 and TRBJ2-3; 7 positions match TRBD2. The CDR3 consists of 14 residues. Losses at the gene ends were 0 bases for V and 4 bases for J; bases not matched to a gene: 2. Germline V CDR1 and CDR2: SGHRS, YFSETQ. CDR3 sequence: CASSLGTRPDTQYF. CDR3 bases: TGCGCCAGCAGCTTGGGGACTAGGCCAGATACGCAGTATTTT.

About this clone itself: This specimen includes other DNA sequences encoding the same CDR3. This sequence joins TRBV29-1 and TRBJ1-2; tentatively, D is TRBD1 (5 bases). Germline V gene data show CDR1 as SQVTM and CDR2 as ANQGSEA. This CDR3 has 10 amino acids. The V end was cut by 4 bases, the J end by 7 bases, with 7 bases between. The CDR3 DNA reads TGCAGCGTTGCGGGGGGTGGCTACACCTTC. It codes for CSVAGGGYTF.

The genes are TRBV15 and TRBJ1-2; the D gene is possibly TRBD1 (5 bases). Germline V gives CDR1 LNHNV, CDR2 YYDKDF (reference sequence). The CDR3 runs 15 residues. The V gene lost 2 bases and the J gene lost 2 bases, with 12 bases spanning the gap. In DNA form, the CDR3 reads TGTGCCACCAGCAGACTTCAGGGTTTGAACTATGGCTACACCTTC. Protein product: CATSRLQGLNYGYTF. Supplemented by reference TRBV15 and TRBJ1-2, the full variable domain reads DAMVIQNPRYQVTQFGKPVTLSCSQTLNHNVMYWYQQKSSQAPKLLFHYYDKDFNNEADTPDNFQSRRPNTSFCFLDIRSPGLGDTAMYLCATSRLQGLNYGYTFGSGTRLTVV.

The chain has TRBV28 and TRBJ1-2; TRBD1 aligns across 8 bases. The CDR3 loop spans 16 amino acids. Germline V CDR1 and CDR2: MDHEN, SYDVKM. The trim removed 4 bases at V and 3 bases at J, leaving 10 bases unmatched. The CDR3 protein is CASSSLHRGVDYGYTF. The CDR3 nucleotides read TGTGCCAGCAGTTCCCTCCACAGGGGGGTAGACTATGGCTACACCTTC.

The genes are TRBV5-4 and TRBJ1-1; maybe TRBD1 (6 bases). The CDR3 totals 15 residues. Trimming removed 0 bases from V and 1 base from J, with 10 bases in between. In germline, CDR1 is SGHNT, CDR2 YYREEE (reference sequence). In nucleotides, the CDR3 is TGTGCCAGCAGCTTGGCCAAACAGGGGAACACTGAAGCTTTCTTT. The encoded protein is CASSLAKQGNTEAFF.

The chain joins TRBV11-2 to TRBJ2-3; D may be TRBD2 (6 bases). Germline CDR1 reads SGHAT; CDR2 reads FQNNGV. The CDR3 totals 16 residues. Trimming took off 3 bases at V and 2 bases at J, with 15 bases between the two ends. The CDR3 is CASSFGGLRYTDTQYF. The CDR3 bases are TGTGCCAGCAGCTTTGGGGGACTTAGATACACAGATACGCAGTATTTT.

V and J are TRBV2 and TRBJ2-3; D perhaps matches TRBD1 (6 bases). CDR1 is SNHLY, CDR2 FYNNEI, per germline. This CDR3 comprises 14 residues. Trimming took off 4 bases at V and 1 base at J, with 9 bases between the two ends. The CDR3 here is CASSGRTGTDTQYF. The CDR3 DNA sequence: TGTGCCAGCAGTGGGCGGACAGGCACAGATACGCAGTATTTT.

The V and J genes are TRBV4-1 and TRBJ1-5, with no clear D. The CDR3 contains 16 residues. CDR1 is MGHRA, CDR2 YSYEKL, per germline. V shed 0 bases and J shed 0 bases, with 9 bases lying between them. The CDR3: CASSQDQAYSNQPQHF. For the CDR3, the DNA is TGCGCCAGCAGCCAAGATCAAGCGTATAGCAATCAGCCCCAGCATTTT.

This sequence joins TRBV6-5 and TRBJ2-1; D ambiguous. The CDR3 spans 15 residues. Germline V gives CDR1 MNHEY, CDR2 SVGAGI. With 0 bases removed from V and 2 bases from J, the gap between germline ends came to 8 bases. The CDR3 loop reads CASSYSTVTYNEQFF. The CDR3 nucleotides read TGTGCCAGCAGTTACTCGACCGTAACCTACAATGAGCAGTTCTTC.

The rearrangement uses TRBV7-9 and TRBJ2-3; D not resolved. Germline V gene sequence: CDR1 SEHNR, CDR2 FQNEAQ (reference sequence). Trimming removed 5 bases at V and 4 bases at J, with 7 bases between. This CDR3 contains 12 residues. The CDR3 sequence: CASSARADTQYF. The CDR3 bases are TGTGCCAGCAGCGCCAGAGCAGATACGCAGTATTTT.